This TCR beta chain was found in a study of control samples from healthy donors and cancer patients. Trimming removed 2 bases from V and 8 bases from J, with 12 bases in between. This CDR3 comprises 13 residues. CDR1 and CDR2 from the germline V gene are MNHEY and SVGEGT. TCRdb keeps only in-frame clones here, not all; method: immunoSEQ multiplex PCR. The data hold approximately 93,000 clones, with 85% to 90% observed a single time. The V gene is TRBV6-2 or TRBV6-3, the J gene TRBJ1-2; no reliable D call. The TCR was taken from a woman between 50 and 59 years old with colorectal cancer. Material for sequencing was PBMCs. CDR3 residues: CASSYGREGGYTF. CDR3 sequence (DNA): TGTGCCAGCAGTTACGGTCGGGAGGGAGGCTACACCTTC.